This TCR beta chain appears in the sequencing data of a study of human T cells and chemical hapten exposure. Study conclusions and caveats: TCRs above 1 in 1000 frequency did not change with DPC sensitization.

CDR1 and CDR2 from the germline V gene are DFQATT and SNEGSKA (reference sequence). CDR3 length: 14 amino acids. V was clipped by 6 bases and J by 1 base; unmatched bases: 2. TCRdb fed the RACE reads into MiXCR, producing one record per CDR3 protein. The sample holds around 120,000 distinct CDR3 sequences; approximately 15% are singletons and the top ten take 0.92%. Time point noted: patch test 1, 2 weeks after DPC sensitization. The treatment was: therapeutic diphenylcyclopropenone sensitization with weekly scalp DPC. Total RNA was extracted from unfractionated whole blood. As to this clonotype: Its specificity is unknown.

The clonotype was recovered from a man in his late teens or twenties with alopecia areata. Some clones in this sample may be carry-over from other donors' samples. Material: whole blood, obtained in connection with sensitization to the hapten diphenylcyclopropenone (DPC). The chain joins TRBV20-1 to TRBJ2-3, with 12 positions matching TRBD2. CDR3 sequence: CSALAGGGTDTQYF. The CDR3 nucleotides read TGCAGTGCACTAGCGGGGGGCGGCACAGATACGCAGTATTTT.